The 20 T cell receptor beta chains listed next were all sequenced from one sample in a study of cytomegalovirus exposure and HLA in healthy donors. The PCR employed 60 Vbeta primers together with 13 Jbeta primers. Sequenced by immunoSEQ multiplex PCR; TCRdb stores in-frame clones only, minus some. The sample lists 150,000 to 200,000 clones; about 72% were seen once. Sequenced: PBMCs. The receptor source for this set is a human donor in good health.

In DNA, the CDR3 is TGTGCCTGGGGATCAGGGCAGGCTAATGAAAAACTGTTTTTT. It codes for CAWGSGQANEKLFF. This chain joins TRBV30 and TRBJ1-4; the D gene is possibly TRBD1 (5 bases). This CDR3 has 14 amino acids. V gave up 5 bases and J gave up 3 bases, with 13 bases separating them. Germline values: CDR1 GTSNPN, CDR2 SVGIG (reference sequence).

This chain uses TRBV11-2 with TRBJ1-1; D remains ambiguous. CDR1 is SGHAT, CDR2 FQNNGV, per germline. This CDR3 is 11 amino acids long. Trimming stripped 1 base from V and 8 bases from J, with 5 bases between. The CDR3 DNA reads TGTGCCAGCAGCTTAGGAGGGGAAGCTTTCTTT. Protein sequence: CASSLGGEAFF.

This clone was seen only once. The CDR3 nucleotides are TGTGCCAGCTCGCACCGGGACAGGAGCTCCTACGAGCAGTACTTC. Its translation: CASSHRDRSSYEQYF. The rearrangement links TRBV18 to TRBJ2-5; 8 bases fit TRBD1. Judging by the DNA end, TRBJ2-7 fits better; the J call may be wrong. This CDR3 comprises 15 residues. Germline V lookup: CDR1 KGHSH, CDR2 LQKENI.

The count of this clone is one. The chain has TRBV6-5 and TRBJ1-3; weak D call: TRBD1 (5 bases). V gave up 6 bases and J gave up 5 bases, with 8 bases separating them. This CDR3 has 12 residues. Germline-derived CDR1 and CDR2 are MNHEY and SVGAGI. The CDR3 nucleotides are TGTGCCAGCAGGACAGCTAGAAACACCATATATTTT. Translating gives CASRTARNTIYF.

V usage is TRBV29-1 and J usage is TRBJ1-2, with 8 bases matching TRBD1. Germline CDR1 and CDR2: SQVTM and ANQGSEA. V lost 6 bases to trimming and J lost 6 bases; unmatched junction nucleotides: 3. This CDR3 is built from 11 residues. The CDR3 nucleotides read TGCAGCGTATCAGGGGGCGATGGCTACACCTTC. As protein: CSVSGGDGYTF. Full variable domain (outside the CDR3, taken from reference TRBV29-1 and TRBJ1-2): SAVISQKPSRDICQRGTSLTIQCQVDSQVTMMFWYRQQPGQSLTLIATANQGSEATYESGFVIDKFPISRPNLTFSTLTVSNMSPEDSSIYLCSVSGGDGYTFGSGTRLTVV.

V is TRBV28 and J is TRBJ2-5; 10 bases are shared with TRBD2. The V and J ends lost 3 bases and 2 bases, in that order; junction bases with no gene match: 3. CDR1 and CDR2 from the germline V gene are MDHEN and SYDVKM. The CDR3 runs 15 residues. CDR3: CASSLASGGQETQYF. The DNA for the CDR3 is TGTGCCAGCAGTTTGGCTAGCGGGGGACAAGAGACCCAGTACTTC. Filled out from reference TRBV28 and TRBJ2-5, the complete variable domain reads DVKVTQSSRYLVKRTGEKVFLECVQDMDHENMFWYRQDPGLGLRLIYFSYDVKMKEKGDIPEGYSVSREKKERFSLILESASTNQTSMYLCASSLASGGQETQYFGPGTRLLVL.

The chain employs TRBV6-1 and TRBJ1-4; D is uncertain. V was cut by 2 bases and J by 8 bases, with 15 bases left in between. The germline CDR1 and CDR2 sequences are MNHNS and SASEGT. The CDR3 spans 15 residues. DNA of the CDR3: TGTGCCAGCAGTGAATATTTGGCAGAAGTCGAAAAACTGTTTTTT. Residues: CASSEYLAEVEKLFF.

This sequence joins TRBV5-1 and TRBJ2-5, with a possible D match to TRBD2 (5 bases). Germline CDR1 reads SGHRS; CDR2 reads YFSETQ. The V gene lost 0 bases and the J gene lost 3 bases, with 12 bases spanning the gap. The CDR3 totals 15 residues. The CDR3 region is CASSLEVGREETQYF. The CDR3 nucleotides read TGCGCCAGCAGCTTGGAAGTAGGGCGGGAAGAGACCCAGTACTTC.

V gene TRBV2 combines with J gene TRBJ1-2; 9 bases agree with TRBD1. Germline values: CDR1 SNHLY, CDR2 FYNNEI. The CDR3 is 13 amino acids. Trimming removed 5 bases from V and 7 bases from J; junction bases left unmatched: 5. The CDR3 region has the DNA TGTGCCAGCAGTTGGGACAGGGAGGGTGGCTACACCTTC. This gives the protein CASSWDREGGYTF.

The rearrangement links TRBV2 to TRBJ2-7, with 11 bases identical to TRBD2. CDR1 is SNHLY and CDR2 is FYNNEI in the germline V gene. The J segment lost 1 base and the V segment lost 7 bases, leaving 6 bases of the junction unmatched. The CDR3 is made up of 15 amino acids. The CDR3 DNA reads TGTGCCAGCAATATGGGGACTAGCGGTTCCTACGAGCAGTACTTC. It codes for CASNMGTSGSYEQYF.

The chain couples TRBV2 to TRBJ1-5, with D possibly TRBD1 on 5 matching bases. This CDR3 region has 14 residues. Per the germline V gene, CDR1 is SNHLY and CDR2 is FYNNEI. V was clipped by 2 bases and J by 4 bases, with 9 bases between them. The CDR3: CASSEQGLNQPQHF. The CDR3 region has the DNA TGTGCCAGCAGTGAACAGGGATTGAATCAGCCCCAGCATTTT. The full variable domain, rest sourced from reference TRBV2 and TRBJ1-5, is EPEVTQTPSHQVTQMGQEVILRCVPISNHLYFYWYRQILGQKVEFLVSFYNNEISEKSEIFDDQFSVERPDGSNFTLKIRSTKLEDSAMYFCASSEQGLNQPQHFGDGTRLSIL.

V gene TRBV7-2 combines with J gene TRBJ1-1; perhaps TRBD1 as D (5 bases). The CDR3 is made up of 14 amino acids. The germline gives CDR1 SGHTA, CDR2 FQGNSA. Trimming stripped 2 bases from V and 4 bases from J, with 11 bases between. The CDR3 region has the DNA TGTGCCAGCAGCTTATCCGGGGGTGGCACTGAAGCTTTCTTT. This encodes CASSLSGGGTEAFF.

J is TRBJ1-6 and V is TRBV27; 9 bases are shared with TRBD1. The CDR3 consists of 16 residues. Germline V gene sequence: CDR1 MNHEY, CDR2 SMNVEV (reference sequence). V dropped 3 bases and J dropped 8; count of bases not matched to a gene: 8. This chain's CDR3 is CASSFSGTGWDSPLHF. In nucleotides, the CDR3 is TGTGCCAGCAGTTTTTCCGGGACAGGGTGGGATTCACCCCTCCACTTT.

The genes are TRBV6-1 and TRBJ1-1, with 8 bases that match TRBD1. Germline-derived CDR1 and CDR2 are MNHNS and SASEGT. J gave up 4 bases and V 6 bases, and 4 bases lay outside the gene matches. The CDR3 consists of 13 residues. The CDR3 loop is CASREQGGTEAFF. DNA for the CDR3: TGTGCCAGCAGGGAACAGGGGGGCACTGAAGCTTTCTTT.

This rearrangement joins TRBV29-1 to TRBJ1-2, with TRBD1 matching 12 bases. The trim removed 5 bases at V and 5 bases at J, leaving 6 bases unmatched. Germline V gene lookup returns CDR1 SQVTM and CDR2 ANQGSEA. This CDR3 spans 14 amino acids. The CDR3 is CSVKGQGAQYGYTF. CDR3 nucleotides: TGCAGCGTTAAGGGACAGGGGGCCCAGTATGGCTACACCTTC.

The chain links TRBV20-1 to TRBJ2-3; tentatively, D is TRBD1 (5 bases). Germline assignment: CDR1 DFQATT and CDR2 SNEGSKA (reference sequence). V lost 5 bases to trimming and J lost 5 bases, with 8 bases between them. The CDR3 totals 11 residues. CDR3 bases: TGCAGTGCTCAAAGGGGAGATACGCAGTATTTT. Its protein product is CSAQRGDTQYF.

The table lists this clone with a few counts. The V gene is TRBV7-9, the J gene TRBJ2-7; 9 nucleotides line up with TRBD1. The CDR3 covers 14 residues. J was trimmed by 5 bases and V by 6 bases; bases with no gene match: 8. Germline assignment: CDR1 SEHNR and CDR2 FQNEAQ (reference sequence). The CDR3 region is CASRAGQGNDEQYF. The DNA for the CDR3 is TGTGCCAGCAGGGCCGGACAGGGGAACGACGAGCAGTACTTC.

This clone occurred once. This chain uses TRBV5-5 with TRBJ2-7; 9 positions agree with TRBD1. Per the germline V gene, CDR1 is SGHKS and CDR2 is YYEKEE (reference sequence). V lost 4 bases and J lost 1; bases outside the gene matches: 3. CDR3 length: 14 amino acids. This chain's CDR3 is CASSPGQGSYEQYF. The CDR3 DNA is TGTGCCAGCAGCCCCGGACAGGGGTCCTACGAGCAGTACTTC. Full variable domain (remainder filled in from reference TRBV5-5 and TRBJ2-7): DAGVTQSPTHLIKTRGQQVTLRCSPISGHKSVSWYQQVLGQGPQFIFQYYEKEERGRGNFPDRFSARQFPNYSSELNVNALLLGDSALYLCASSPGQGSYEQYFGPGTRLTVT.

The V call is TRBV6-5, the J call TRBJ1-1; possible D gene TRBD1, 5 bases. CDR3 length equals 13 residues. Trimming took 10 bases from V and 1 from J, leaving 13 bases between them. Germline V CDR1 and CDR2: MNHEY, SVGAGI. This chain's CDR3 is CAIRAQGNTEAFF. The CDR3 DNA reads TGTGCCATCAGGGCGCAGGGGAACACTGAAGCTTTCTTT.

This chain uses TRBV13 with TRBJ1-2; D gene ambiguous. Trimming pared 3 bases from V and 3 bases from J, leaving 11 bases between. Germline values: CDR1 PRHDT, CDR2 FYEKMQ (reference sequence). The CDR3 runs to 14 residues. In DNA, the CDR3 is TGTGCCAGCAGCTTTGGGGAGGTGCACTATGGCTACACCTTC. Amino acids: CASSFGEVHYGYTF.